This TCR beta chain emerged from a study of T-cell memory formation after mild COVID-19. This clonotype was counted only a few times. Its antigen remains unidentified. TCRdb ran MiXCR on the 5' RACE reads and lists one entry per CDR3 protein. The data show hundreds of thousands of distinct CDR3 sequences, about a fifth seen once. Study-wide findings and caveats: Pre-infection memory already had some responding clones, implying cross-reactive memory joined. Among clones contracting day 15 to 85, CD4/CD8 was balanced, whereas later expanders leaned CD4+. The authors left the SARS-CoV-2 specificity of second-wave clones peaking on day 37 unconfirmed.

The V segment lost 8 bases and the J segment 4 bases; nucleotides outside the gene matches: 5. The germline gives CDR1 LNHNV, CDR2 YYDKDF (reference sequence). This CDR3 is 13 amino acids long. The sample comprised PBMCs or a T cell subset sorted from them (not recorded which). The V call is TRBV15, the J call TRBJ1-2; 9 bases are shared with TRBD1. The receptor comes from an adult woman who had mild COVID-19 (a few samples of this study predate the infection). Cell type and time point are not known. As DNA, the CDR3 is TGTGCCACCGGGACAGGGAGAGGCTATGGCTACACCTTC. Translated, it gives CATGTGRGYGYTF.